A single sample gave rise to the 8 T cell receptor beta chains below, sequenced in a study of OX40 agonist ivuxolimab in advanced cancers. TCRdb's table, derived via immunoSEQ multiplex PCR, lists solely in-frame clones and lacks some. The data show around 80,000 clones, over 85% seen once. This sample comprised CD4+ or CD8+ T cells sorted from blood, obtained in a trial of the OX40 agonist ivuxolimab. The receptor source for this set is an adult with an advanced solid tumor such as melanoma, head and neck, liver or kidney cancer.

The rearrangement links TRBV19 to TRBJ2-2; 7 nucleotides agree with TRBD2. This CDR3 spans 17 amino acids. V was clipped by 10 bases and J by 0 bases; unmatched bases: 14. CDR1 is LNHDA, CDR2 SQIVND, per germline (reference sequence). For the CDR3, the DNA is TGTGCCACCTGGCCCGGCGGGAGTTTGGCGAACACCGGGGAGCTGTTTTTT. Residues: CATWPGGSLANTGELFF.

CDR3: CASRDIASYNEQFF. CDR3 sequence (DNA): TGTGCCAGTAGGGACATAGCTTCCTACAATGAGCAGTTCTTC. The chain links TRBV19 to TRBJ2-1, with TRBD1 as a possible D gene (5 bases). Trimming shortened V by 6 bases and J by 1 base, and 10 bases separated the two germline ends. The CDR3 is made up of 14 amino acids. The V gene's germline CDR1 is LNHDA and CDR2 SQIVND (reference sequence).

This clone was picked up one time. V and J are TRBV12-2 and TRBJ2-2; the DNA was not compared with TRBD2, the D call given in the table. TRBV12-2 is reported as a pseudogene. The CDR3 consists of 21 residues. CDR3 protein: CASRLPLGLAEKFANTGELFF. CDR3 nucleotides: TGTGCAAGTCGCCTACCCCTGGGACTAGCGGAGAAGTTCGCGAACACCGGGGAGCTGTTTTTT.

V is TRBV6-1 and J is TRBJ2-5; no clear D. Trimming removed 2 bases from V and 5 bases from J, with 3 bases in between. CDR1 and CDR2 (germline): MNHNS, SASEGT. This CDR3 spans 11 amino acids. This CDR3 is CASSESETQYF. CDR3 nucleotides: TGTGCCAGCAGTGAATCGGAGACCCAGTACTTC.

The J gene is TRBJ2-1, the V gene TRBV21-1; TRBD1, as called in the table, went unchecked against the DNA. TRBV21-1 is assigned pseudogene status. The CDR3 spans 22 residues. CDR3 sequence: CASRIPKRGTRKGVGSYNEQFF. CDR3 bases: TGTGCCAGCAGAATTCCAAAAAGGGGGACCAGGAAAGGGGTCGGCTCCTACAATGAGCAGTTCTTC.

The chain has TRBV18 and TRBJ2-7, with D tentatively TRBD1 (5 bases). The CDR3 is 14 residues long. From germline, CDR1 is KGHSH and CDR2 LQKENI. Trimming took off 3 bases at V and 6 bases at J, with 15 bases between the two ends. The CDR3, as DNA: TGTGCCAGCTCACCCCGGCAGGGTACGAGCGAGCAGTACTTC. It codes for CASSPRQGTSEQYF.

This chain links TRBV28 with TRBJ1-5; 8 bases match TRBD1. After removal of 4 bases from V and 6 bases from J, the junction contained 8 bases not matched to a gene. Germline lookup yields CDR1 MDHEN and CDR2 SYDVKM. This CDR3 has 15 residues. In nucleotides, the CDR3 is TGTGCCAGCAGTTCTACTCAGGGGGCGGGTCAGCCCCAGCATTTT. It codes for CASSSTQGAGQPQHF.

In nucleotides, the CDR3 is TGTGCCAGCAGCTCCCAGGGAACTAGCACAGATACGCAGTATTTT. Residues: CASSSQGTSTDTQYF. The rearrangement links TRBV11-3 to TRBJ2-3, with D tentatively TRBD1 (5 bases). V lost 4 bases to trimming and J lost 0 bases, with 11 bases between them. The V gene's germline CDR1 is SGHNT and CDR2 YENEEA. The CDR3 consists of 15 residues.